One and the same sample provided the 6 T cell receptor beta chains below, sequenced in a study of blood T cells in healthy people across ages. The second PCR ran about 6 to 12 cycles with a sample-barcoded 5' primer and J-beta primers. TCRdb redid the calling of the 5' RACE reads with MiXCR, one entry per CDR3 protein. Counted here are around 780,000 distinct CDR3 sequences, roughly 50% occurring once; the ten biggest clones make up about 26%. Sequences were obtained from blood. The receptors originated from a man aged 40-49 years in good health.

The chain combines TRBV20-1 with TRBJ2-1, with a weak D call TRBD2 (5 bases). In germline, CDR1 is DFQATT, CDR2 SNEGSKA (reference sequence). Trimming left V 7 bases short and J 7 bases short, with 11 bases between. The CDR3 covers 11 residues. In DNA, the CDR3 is TGCAGTGTTAGGACGGGAAATGAGCAGTTCTTC. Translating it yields CSVRTGNEQFF.

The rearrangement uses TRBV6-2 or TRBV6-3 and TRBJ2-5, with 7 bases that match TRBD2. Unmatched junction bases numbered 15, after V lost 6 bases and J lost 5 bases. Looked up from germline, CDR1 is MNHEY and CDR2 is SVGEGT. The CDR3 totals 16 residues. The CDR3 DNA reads TGTGCCAGCAGATCCCTTCTCACGGGGGGTCAGGAGACCCAGTACTTC. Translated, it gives CASRSLLTGGQETQYF.

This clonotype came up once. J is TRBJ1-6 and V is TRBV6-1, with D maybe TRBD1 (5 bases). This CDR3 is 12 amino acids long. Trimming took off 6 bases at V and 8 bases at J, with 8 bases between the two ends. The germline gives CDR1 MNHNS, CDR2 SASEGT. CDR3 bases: TGTGCCAGCAGAGACAGCTATTCACCCCTCCACTTT. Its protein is CASRDSYSPLHF.

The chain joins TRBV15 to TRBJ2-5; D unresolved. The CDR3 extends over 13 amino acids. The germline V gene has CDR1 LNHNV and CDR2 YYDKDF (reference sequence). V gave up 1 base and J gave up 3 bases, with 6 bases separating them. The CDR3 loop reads CATSRGRKETQYF. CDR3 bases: TGTGCCACCAGCAGAGGACGAAAAGAGACCCAGTACTTC. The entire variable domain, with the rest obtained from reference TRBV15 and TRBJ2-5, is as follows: DAMVIQNPRYQVTQFGKPVTLSCSQTLNHNVMYWYQQKSSQAPKLLFHYYDKDFNNEADTPDNFQSRRPNTSFCFLDIRSPGLGDTAMYLCATSRGRKETQYFGPGTRLLVL.

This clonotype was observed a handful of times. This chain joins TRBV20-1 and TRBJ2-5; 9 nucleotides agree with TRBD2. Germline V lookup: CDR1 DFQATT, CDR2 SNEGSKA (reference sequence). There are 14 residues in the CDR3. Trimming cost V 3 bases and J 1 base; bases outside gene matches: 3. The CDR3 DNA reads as TGCAGTGCTAGTCGGGGACTAGCCCAAGAGACCCAGTACTTC. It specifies CSASRGLAQETQYF.

The CDR3 reads CSSGLAEDTQYF. The CDR3 region has the DNA TGCAGCTCAGGACTAGCTGAGGATACGCAGTATTTT. This sequence joins TRBV29-1 and TRBJ2-3; 8 positions match TRBD2. Germline-derived CDR1 and CDR2 are SQVTM and ANQGSEA. The CDR3 extends over 12 amino acids. V shed 8 bases, J shed 6 bases, and the junction held 7 bases outside the gene matches.